This entry concerns a single T cell receptor beta chain. This specimen belongs to a study of cytomegalovirus exposure and HLA in healthy donors. Primers for the PCR totalled 60 Vbeta and 13 Jbeta. TCRdb keeps only in-frame clones here, not all; method: immunoSEQ multiplex PCR. The data hold about 83,000 clones, with roughly 77% observed a single time. The source is a man aged 60 to 69 in good health and CMV-seronegative. The specimen was PBMCs.

CDR3 protein: CASLGRGEQYF. The DNA for the CDR3 is TGTGCCAGCCTCGGCCGGGGCGAGCAGTACTTC. The chain employs TRBV6-5 and TRBJ2-7; tentative D call: TRBD2 (5 bases). Per the germline V gene, CDR1 is MNHEY and CDR2 is SVGAGI. The CDR3 consists of 11 residues. V was shortened by 8 bases and J by 6 bases, with 11 bases between the two germline ends.